The 17 T cell receptor beta chains below come from one sample, sequenced in a study of Graves' ophthalmopathy and Graves' hyperthyroidism. RNA transcripts were the source from which TCR beta CDR3 regions were amplified. The authors performed first-round RT-PCR with HTBI primers and then a second-round multiplex PCR. A single record per CDR3 protein comes from TCRdb applying MiXCR to the multiplex PCR reads. Of some 750,000 distinct CDR3 sequences listed, around 40% were seen once; the top ten hold roughly 46%. The sequenced material came from peripheral blood. The receptor set was obtained from an adult man with Graves' ophthalmopathy.

There are many counts of this clonotype. The chain recombines TRBV15 with TRBJ1-6, with a tentative D call TRBD1 (6 bases). Germline V gene data show CDR1 as LNHNV and CDR2 as YYDKDF (reference sequence). V was clipped by 1 base and J by 10 bases, with 11 bases between them. The CDR3 totals 14 residues. In DNA form, the CDR3 reads TGTGCCACCAGCAGAGTCAGGGGTCGGTCACCCCTCCACTTT. It specifies CATSRVRGRSPLHF.

This clonotype appeared a few times. The rearrangement joins TRBV2 to TRBJ1-1, with 11 nucleotides matching TRBD1. J was trimmed by 5 bases and V by 6 bases; bases with no gene match: 14. This CDR3 has 17 amino acids. Germline V lookup: CDR1 SNHLY, CDR2 FYNNEI. CDR3 DNA sequence: TGTGCCAGCAGCGCCACCGGGACAGGGGGAGAAGGGACTGAAGCTTTCTTT. This sequence encodes CASSATGTGGEGTEAFF.

This chain connects TRBV24-1 to TRBJ1-5; tentative D call: TRBD1 (6 bases). The V end lost 11 bases, the J end lost 2 bases, and 27 bases lay between the germline ends. CDR1 is KGHDR and CDR2 is SFDVKD in the germline V gene. The CDR3 runs to 18 residues. The CDR3 reads CASMSTGRGGSGNQPQHF. The DNA of the CDR3 is TGTGCCAGCATGTCGACAGGACGCGGAGGTAGTGGCAATCAGCCCCAGCATTTT.

Note on this clonotype: One end of the junction is discordant with germline, which a read error may explain. The J gene is TRBJ2-2, the V gene TRBV25-1; TRBD2 matches at 9 bases. Germline-derived CDR1 and CDR2 are MGHDK and SYGVNS. This CDR3 comprises 16 residues. CDR3 sequence (DNA): TGCGCCAGCAGTGAGGGCGGGGGGGCTGCCACCGGGGAGCTGTTTTTT. Residues: CASSEGGGAATGELFF.

In this sample, this clonotype turned up many times. This rearrangement joins TRBV2 to TRBJ1-4; a possible D gene is TRBD1 (6 bases). V was clipped by 8 bases and J by 5 bases, with 15 bases between them. The CDR3 has 14 amino acids. From germline, CDR1 is SNHLY and CDR2 FYNNEI. The CDR3 nucleotides read TGTGCCAGCGGGTTACAGGGTCCCAATGAAAAACTGTTTTTT. As protein: CASGLQGPNEKLFF.

In this sample, this clonotype turned up a few times. The chain joins TRBV15 to TRBJ1-2, with D possibly matching TRBD1 (5 bases). This CDR3 spans 14 amino acids. CDR1 and CDR2 from the germline V gene are LNHNV and YYDKDF (reference sequence). Deletions cut 3 bases from V and 4 bases from J, with 12 bases between. The CDR3 is CATSRAGLAYGYTF. The CDR3 DNA is TGTGCCACCAGCAGGGCGGGACTAGCCTATGGCTACACCTTC. The full variable domain, completed using reference TRBV15 and TRBJ1-2, is DAMVIQNPRYQVTQFGKPVTLSCSQTLNHNVMYWYQQKSSQAPKLLFHYYDKDFNNEADTPDNFQSRRPNTSFCFLDIRSPGLGDTAMYLCATSRAGLAYGYTFGSGTRLTVV.

This clonotype was picked up many times. Mismatch with germline at one junction end may stem from a read error. The V call is TRBV24-1, the J call TRBJ1-5; D is unclear. In germline, CDR1 is KGHDR, CDR2 SFDVKD. The CDR3 is 13 amino acids. For the CDR3, the DNA is TGTGCCAGCAGTAACGGACGGTATCAGCCCCAGCATTTT. Residues: CASSNGRYQPQHF.

As regards this clonotype: A much larger clone is a single base away; this may be a read error. This chain links TRBV10-3 with TRBJ1-6; D is unclear. CDR1 is ENHRY and CDR2 is SYGVKD in the germline V gene. Trimming left V 10 bases short and J 4 bases short, with 17 bases between. The CDR3 is 15 amino acids. This chain's CDR3 is CASTTEVSYNSPLHF. The CDR3, as DNA: TGTGCCAGCACGACTGAAGTCAGTTATAATTCACCCCTCCACTTT.

This clonotype was detected many times. V is TRBV2 and J is TRBJ1-4; D possibly corresponds to TRBD1 (5 bases). CDR1 SNHLY and CDR2 FYNNEI come from the germline V gene. V was trimmed by 6 bases and J by 8 bases, leaving 13 bases between them. This CDR3 is 13 amino acids long. The CDR3 sequence is CASRATAEEKLFF. The DNA of the CDR3 is TGTGCCAGCAGGGCGACAGCAGAGGAAAAACTGTTTTTT. The full variable domain, with the rest looked up from reference TRBV2 and TRBJ1-4, is EPEVTQTPSHQVTQMGQEVILRCVPISNHLYFYWYRQILGQKVEFLVSFYNNEISEKSEIFDDQFSVERPDGSNFTLKIRSTKLEDSAMYFCASRATAEEKLFFGSGTQLSVL.

Of note for this clonotype: The CDR3 does not end in the conserved phenylalanine or tryptophan, so this is likely a read error. This sequence joins TRBV2 and TRBJ1-5; D is undetermined. This CDR3 contains 14 residues. Germline V lookup: CDR1 SNHLY, CDR2 FYNNEI. Trimming cost V 4 bases and J 0 bases, with 7 bases left between them. The DNA of the CDR3 is TGTGCCAGCAGTGTCGCTAGTAGCAATCAGCCCCAGCATTCT. Its protein product is CASSVASSNQPQHS.

The table lists this clonotype with many counts. The chain has TRBV10-3 and TRBJ2-6; the D gene is possibly TRBD2 (6 bases). The CDR3 is 14 amino acids. Germline V CDR1 and CDR2: ENHRY, SYGVKD. V was shortened by 10 bases and J by 2 bases, with 12 bases between the two germline ends. The CDR3: CATDRGAGANVLTF. Written as DNA, the CDR3 is TGTGCCACCGATCGCGGGGCTGGGGCCAACGTCCTGACTTTC.

This clonotype was counted only a few times. V gene TRBV6-1 combines with J gene TRBJ2-7, with 8 bases identical to TRBD2. V lost 7 bases, J lost 4 bases, and 12 bases stayed unmatched. CDR3 length: 15 residues. Germline assignment: CDR1 MNHNS and CDR2 SASEGT. The CDR3 spells CASNNPKAGAYEQYF. CDR3 nucleotides: TGTGCCAGCAACAACCCGAAAGCGGGGGCATACGAGCAGTACTTC.

V gene TRBV7-2 combines with J gene TRBJ2-5, with 7 bases that match TRBD2. The germline gives CDR1 SGHTA, CDR2 FQGNSA. The J segment lost 9 bases and the V segment lost 6 bases, leaving 16 bases of the junction unmatched. This CDR3 comprises 15 residues. Here the CDR3 reads CASSDSKPLREAQYF. The CDR3 DNA follows: TGTGCCAGCAGTGACTCGAAACCGCTCCGGGAGGCCCAGTACTTC.

This clonotype was observed at least ten times. This chain connects TRBV15 to TRBJ1-3; D not resolved. CDR1 is LNHNV and CDR2 is YYDKDF in the germline V gene (reference sequence). The CDR3 runs 16 residues. V lost 4 bases, J lost 0 bases, and 13 bases lay in between. Here the CDR3 DNA reads TGTGCCACCAGCATCCCCGGGAAAGCCTCTGGAAACACCATATATTTT. Translating it yields CATSIPGKASGNTIYF.

The V and J genes are TRBV7-2 and TRBJ2-7, with 13 bases aligning to TRBD2. CDR3 length: 16 amino acids. V was clipped by 2 bases and J by 4 bases; unmatched bases: 5. The germline CDR1 and CDR2 sequences are SGHTA and FQGNSA. The CDR3 sequence: CASSLSGLAGEYEQYF. CDR3 coding DNA: TGTGCCAGCAGCTTAAGCGGACTAGCGGGGGAATACGAGCAGTACTTC. Together with reference TRBV7-2 and TRBJ2-7, the CDR3 gives the full variable domain: GAGVSQSPSNKVTEKGKDVELRCDPISGHTALYWYRQSLGQGLEFLIYFQGNSAPDKSGLPSDRFSAERTGGSVSTLTIQRTQQEDSAVYLCASSLSGLAGEYEQYFGPGTRLTVT.

V usage is TRBV4-3 and J usage is TRBJ1-1; no firm D call. Deletions cut 2 bases from V and 3 bases from J, with 13 bases between. The length of the CDR3 is 15 residues. Germline CDR1 LGHNA, CDR2 YSLEER. CDR3 sequence reads: CASSQLILSDTEAFF. The DNA of the CDR3 is TGCGCCAGCAGCCAACTGATTTTGTCGGACACTGAAGCTTTCTTT.

This clonotype was seen a few times. V gene TRBV19 combines with J gene TRBJ1-4; D might be TRBD1 (6 bases). This CDR3 is built from 14 residues. Germline V gives CDR1 LNHDA, CDR2 SQIVND (reference sequence). Trimming took 9 bases from V and 4 from J, leaving 15 bases between them. The CDR3 DNA follows: TGTGCCAGCCGAGAAAGGGGGGGTAATGAAAAACTGTTTTTT. It is translated as CASRERGGNEKLFF.